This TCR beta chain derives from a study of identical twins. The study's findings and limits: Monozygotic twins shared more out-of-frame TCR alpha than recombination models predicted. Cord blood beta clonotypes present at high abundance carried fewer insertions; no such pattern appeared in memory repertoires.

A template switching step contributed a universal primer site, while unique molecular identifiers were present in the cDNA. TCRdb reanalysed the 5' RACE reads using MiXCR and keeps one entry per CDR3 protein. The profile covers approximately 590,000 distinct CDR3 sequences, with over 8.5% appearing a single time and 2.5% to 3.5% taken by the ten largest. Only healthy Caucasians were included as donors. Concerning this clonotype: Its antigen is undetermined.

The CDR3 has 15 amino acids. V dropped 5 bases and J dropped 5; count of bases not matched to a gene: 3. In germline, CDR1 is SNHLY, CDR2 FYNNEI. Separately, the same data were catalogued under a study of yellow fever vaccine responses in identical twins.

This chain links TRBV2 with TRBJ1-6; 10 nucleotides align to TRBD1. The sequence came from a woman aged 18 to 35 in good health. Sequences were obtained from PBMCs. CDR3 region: CASSKGQGDNSPLHF. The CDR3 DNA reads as TGTGCCAGCAGTAAAGGACAGGGGGATAATTCACCCCTCCACTTT.